This T cell receptor (beta chain) emerged from a study of CD8 T cells in Susac syndrome (dated by TCRdb to between 2017 and 2020). With respect to the entire study: Of the Susac syndrome patients who were sequenced, eight were in clinical remission while six had clinically active disease. Susac syndrome patients were therapy-naive, on corticosteroids (some also receiving IVIg), or on IVIg alone at blood withdrawal. Repertoire sequencing was used to test whether CD8+ T cell activation and differentiation in Susac syndrome was antigen driven. The full study reports these points: The number of individuals in the TCR sequencing and HLA analysis was acknowledged as relatively small. In the CD4+ T cell repertoire of Susac syndrome patients, clonal expansion was not detected.

Of note for this clonotype: This receptor's antigen is unknown. Within one base of it there is no much larger clone, and no base qualities were kept.

Peripheral blood CD8+ and CD4+ T cells from healthy donors, Susac syndrome patients and multiple sclerosis patients were profiled by high-throughput TCR beta sequencing. The Susac syndrome patients fulfilled recently defined diagnostic criteria for either definite or probable disease. CD8+ TEMRA cells were enriched by FACS, while bulk CD8+ and CD4+ T cells were purified by magnetic negative isolation. Blood was collected in EDTA tubes and processed within 24 hours, with PBMCs isolated through density gradient centrifugation. PBMCs intended for TCR sequencing were cryopreserved in liquid nitrogen and thawed later in a water bath at 37 degrees C. Purity of sorted or isolated CD4+, CD8+ and CD8+ TEMRA cells was at least 90%. RNA was extracted using the RNeasy kit, and roughly 0.5 to 1 microgram was reverse transcribed with random hexamers. The immunoSEQ multiplex PCR assay, which covers 54 Vbeta and 13 Jbeta segments, was used to amplify TCR beta CDR3 regions. To correct PCR amplification bias, a synthetic template baseline was used for both primer optimization and computational correction. The source study handled its data this way. Reads were annotated to V, D and J genes per IMGT and analyzed with immunoSEQ Analyzer, keeping only productive sequences. Clonality was calculated as one minus the Shannon entropy normalized by log2 of the number of productive unique sequences. For each patient and control, public and private clones were evaluated among the 100 most prevalent clones. Susac-specific clones were defined as absent from healthy and MS cohorts, about 1,000 published viral clones and other ImmuneACCESS disease sequences. Using fastp trimming at Q25 and MiXCR clonotype assembly, TCRdb reanalyzed the public sequencing data and kept in-frame beta chains. CDR3 protein duplicates are merged, each entry listing the most common genes and DNA. The authors' filters were not applied to this entry. Present in this sample are 95,000 to 150,000 distinct CDR3 sequences, 96% of which were seen just once. The ten largest make up over 0.12% of the sample.

The sequenced material came from CD4+ T cells from PBMCs. This sequence was found in a human donor with Susac syndrome.

The DNA reads as follows: TGTGCCAGCTCACCACGATCGCAAACCTACGAGCAGTACTTC. This translates into CASSPRSQTYEQYF. The chain links TRBV18 with TRBJ2-7; a confident D gene designation cannot be given. The CDR3 covers 14 residues, taking in both the cysteine and the phenylalanine. Here the CDR3 DNA is all that survives: 42 bases in frame from base 1. The V and J ends are trimmed by 1 base and 2 bases, leaving 9 bases between them. CDR1 and CDR2 were assigned from the germline V gene as KGHSH and LQKENI.